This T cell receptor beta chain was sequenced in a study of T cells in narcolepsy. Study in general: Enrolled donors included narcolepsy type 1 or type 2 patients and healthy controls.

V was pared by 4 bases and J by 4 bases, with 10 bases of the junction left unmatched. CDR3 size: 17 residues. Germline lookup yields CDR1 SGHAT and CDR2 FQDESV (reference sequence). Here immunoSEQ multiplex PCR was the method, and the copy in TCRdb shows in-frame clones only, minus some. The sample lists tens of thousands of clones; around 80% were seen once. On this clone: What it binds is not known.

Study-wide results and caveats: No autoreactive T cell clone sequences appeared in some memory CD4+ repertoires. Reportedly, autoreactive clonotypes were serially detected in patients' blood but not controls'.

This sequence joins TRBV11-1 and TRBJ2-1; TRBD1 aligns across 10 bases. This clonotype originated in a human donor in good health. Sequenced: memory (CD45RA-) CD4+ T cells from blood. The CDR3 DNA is TGTGCCAGCAGCTCCCCTCGGACAGGGGGTTCATACAATGAGCAGTTCTTC. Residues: CASSSPRTGGSYNEQFF.